This entry lists 22 T cell receptor beta chains sequenced from one sample in a study of post-analysis software for immune sequencing data. Overall study findings and caveats: Roughly 5 TRBV segments (TRBV5-6, TRBV5-1 and TRBV20-1 among them) occurred more frequently in patients than in controls.

These TCRs' antigens remain unknown. The TCR beta cDNA libraries contained unique molecular identifiers. TCRdb redid the calling of the PCR reads with MiXCR, one entry per CDR3 protein. The sample carries 600,000 to 700,000 distinct CDR3 sequences, more than 50% recorded once. Source material: blood. The source of these receptors is a girl aged 2-9 years with multiple sclerosis.

This rearrangement joins TRBV6-6 to TRBJ2-3, with 10 bases fitting TRBD2. Per germline, CDR1 MNHNY and CDR2 SVGAGI (reference sequence). V lost 6 bases, J lost 2 bases, and 5 bases stayed unmatched. This CDR3 region has 15 residues. The CDR3 sequence: CASSPSGRDTDTQYF. CDR3 sequence (DNA): TGTGCCAGCAGCCCTAGCGGGAGAGACACAGATACGCAGTATTTT.

The chain recombines TRBV2 with TRBJ1-2; 9 bases map to TRBD1. Germline CDR1 and CDR2: SNHLY and FYNNEI. V lost 6 bases, J lost 2 bases, and 4 bases stayed unmatched. CDR3 length: 14 residues. The chain's CDR3 is CASRGGTGNYGYTF. CDR3 DNA sequence: TGTGCCAGCAGAGGGGGGACAGGGAACTATGGCTACACCTTC.

The chain uses TRBV4-3 and TRBJ2-3; 9 bases fit TRBD2. CDR3 length: 17 amino acids. Trimming removed 0 bases from V and 0 bases from J; junction bases left unmatched: 4. Germline CDR1 and CDR2: LGHNA and YSLEER. The CDR3 sequence is CASSQERGGPSTDTQYF. In nucleotides, the CDR3 is TGCGCCAGCAGCCAAGAGCGGGGGGGACCTAGCACAGATACGCAGTATTTT.

J is TRBJ2-4 and V is TRBV4-2, with 9 bases aligning to TRBD1. J was trimmed by 6 bases and V by 1 base; bases with no gene match: 10. Germline V gives CDR1 LGHNA, CDR2 YNFKEQ. The CDR3 covers 17 residues. The DNA for the CDR3 is TGTGCCAGCAGCCAAGTCTGGGGAGGACAGGGGATAAACATTCAGTACTTC. It is translated as CASSQVWGGQGINIQYF.

This clonotype has just a few counts. The chain joins TRBV10-2 to TRBJ2-3; TRBD1 might be the D (5 bases). V lost 6 bases, J lost 3 bases, and 16 bases lay in between. Germline V CDR1 and CDR2: WSHSY, SAAADI. The CDR3 runs 15 residues. The CDR3 here is CASRKQVGLTDTQYF. CDR3 bases: TGCGCCAGCAGGAAACAGGTCGGCTTAACAGATACGCAGTATTTT.

This clonotype was counted a few times. The rearrangement links TRBV7-2 to TRBJ2-5; D remains ambiguous. V was cut by 2 bases and J by 5 bases, with 6 bases left in between. CDR1 is SGHTA and CDR2 is FQGNSA in the germline V gene. The CDR3 totals 12 residues. CDR3 in amino acids: CASSLIQETQYF. CDR3 DNA sequence: TGTGCCAGCAGCTTAATCCAGGAGACCCAGTACTTC.

The J gene is TRBJ2-6, the V gene TRBV10-3; D is possibly TRBD2 (6 bases). The CDR3 loop spans 18 amino acids. V gave up 0 bases and J gave up 2 bases, with 14 bases separating them. Germline V CDR1 and CDR2: ENHRY, SYGVKD. In nucleotides, the CDR3 is TGTGCCATCAGTGAGTCAGACAACGGGAGCACTGGGGCCAACGTCCTGACTTTC. Residues: CAISESDNGSTGANVLTF.

The chain joins TRBV29-1 to TRBJ2-3; D ambiguous. Trimming stripped 4 bases from V and 1 base from J, with 9 bases between. This CDR3 is 13 amino acids long. Germline assignment: CDR1 SQVTM and CDR2 ANQGSEA. CDR3 nucleotide sequence: TGCAGCGTTGGCGTACAGCGCACAGATACGCAGTATTTT. It translates to CSVGVQRTDTQYF.

This clonotype turned up a few times. The gene calls are TRBV6-4 and TRBJ2-1, with 10 bases matching TRBD2. The germline CDR1 and CDR2 sequences are MRHNA and SNTAGT. The CDR3 loop spans 14 amino acids. Trimming took 4 bases from V and 9 from J; bases not matched to a gene: 6. The CDR3 region has the DNA TGTGCCAGCAGTGCTAGCGGGAGAAAGGGTGAGCAGTTCTTC. Its translation is CASSASGRKGEQFF.

This chain connects TRBV6-2 or TRBV6-3 to TRBJ1-2, with 10 nucleotides matching TRBD1. Germline V lookup: CDR1 MNHEY, CDR2 SVGEGT. The CDR3 contains 15 residues. With V trimmed by 4 bases and J by 2 bases, 4 bases remained unmatched. The CDR3, as DNA: TGTGCCAGCAGTTCGTTGGACAGGGGGAACTATGGCTACACCTTC. Its translation: CASSSLDRGNYGYTF.

The chain uses TRBV27 and TRBJ1-2, with D possibly being TRBD1 (6 bases). From germline, CDR1 is MNHEY and CDR2 SMNVEV (reference sequence). The CDR3 has 15 amino acids. Trimming took 7 bases from V and 4 from J, leaving 19 bases between them. CDR3 DNA sequence: TGTGCCAGCACTACCGGGACACCGACTTCCTATGGCTACACCTTC. This sequence encodes CASTTGTPTSYGYTF.

The count of this clonotype is one. A much larger clone lies one base from this, so it may be a read error. The chain combines TRBV25-1 with TRBJ2-1; no firm D call. Germline CDR1 reads MGHDK; CDR2 reads SYGVNS. The CDR3 is made up of 13 amino acids. The ends were cut back, 1 base at V and 6 bases at J, with 7 bases in the middle. The CDR3: CASSELGCNEQFF. The CDR3 bases are TGTGCCAGCAGTGAATTAGGATGCAATGAGCAGTTCTTC.

The chain joins TRBV12-3 or TRBV12-4 to TRBJ1-1; D remains unclear. This CDR3 is 13 amino acids long. Trimming took 4 bases from V and 4 from J, leaving 10 bases between them. CDR3 coding DNA: TGTGCCAGCAGTTCCGAGGTGGGCACTGAAGCTTTCTTT. Translating gives CASSSEVGTEAFF.

This clonotype was counted between two and nine times. For the CDR3, the DNA is TGCAGCGTTGGCGACTCTGGGGCCAACGTCCTGACTTTC. It codes for CSVGDSGANVLTF. The chain is built from TRBV29-1 and TRBJ2-6; D uncertain. The CDR3 totals 13 residues. In germline, CDR1 is SQVTM, CDR2 ANQGSEA. Trimming removed 4 bases at V and 0 bases at J, with 4 bases between.

The chain has TRBV9 and TRBJ2-7; D ambiguous. This CDR3 is 14 amino acids long. Germline CDR1 SGDLS, CDR2 YYNGEE. Trimming removed 0 bases from V and 2 bases from J, with 9 bases in between. CDR3 protein: CASSVDGDPYEQYF. The CDR3 DNA is TGTGCCAGCAGCGTAGATGGAGACCCCTACGAGCAGTACTTC.

This chain links TRBV4-3 with TRBJ1-2; D is uncertain. CDR3 length: 13 residues. The germline CDR1 and CDR2 sequences are LGHNA and YSLEER. Trimming left V 0 bases short and J 6 bases short, with 8 bases between. The CDR3 region is CASSQDWRHGYTF. The CDR3, as DNA: TGCGCCAGCAGCCAAGATTGGCGTCATGGCTACACCTTC.

This clonotype has just a few counts. The chain uses TRBV7-2 and TRBJ2-3; 11 bases are a match to TRBD2. CDR1 and CDR2 from the germline V gene are SGHTA and FQGNSA. V gave up 4 bases and J gave up 7 bases; unmatched junction bases: 13. The CDR3 runs 17 residues. CDR3: CASSYTMTSGMRNTQYF. The CDR3 nucleotides read TGTGCCAGCAGCTATACTATGACTAGCGGGATGAGAAATACGCAGTATTTT.

The genes are TRBV19 and TRBJ2-1; 8 nucleotides match TRBD1. Germline V gene sequence: CDR1 LNHDA, CDR2 SQIVND (reference sequence). This CDR3 contains 12 residues. After removal of 1 base from V and 11 bases from J, the junction contained 1 base not matched to a gene. CDR3 sequence: CASSIGTGKQFF. CDR3 sequence (DNA): TGTGCCAGTAGTATAGGGACAGGGAAGCAGTTCTTC.

The rearrangement joins TRBV6-5 to TRBJ1-1; D not resolved. CDR3 length: 14 amino acids. Germline V gene sequence: CDR1 MNHEY, CDR2 SVGAGI. V was trimmed by 0 bases and J by 3 bases, leaving 8 bases between them. This chain's CDR3 is CASSYSDGDTEAFF. DNA of the CDR3: TGTGCCAGCAGTTACTCGGACGGCGACACTGAAGCTTTCTTT.

This clonotype was observed a few times. The rearrangement uses TRBV10-3 and TRBJ2-1; 9 bases agree with TRBD1. The trim removed 5 bases at V and 6 bases at J, leaving 5 bases unmatched. This CDR3 comprises 14 residues. Per germline, CDR1 ENHRY and CDR2 SYGVKD. Here the CDR3 reads CAISWTGESNEQFF. Here the CDR3 DNA reads TGTGCCATCAGTTGGACAGGGGAAAGCAATGAGCAGTTCTTC.

The chain recombines TRBV5-1 with TRBJ1-5, with a tentative D call TRBD1 (5 bases). From germline, CDR1 is SGHRS and CDR2 YFSETQ. V dropped 2 bases and J dropped 6 bases, with 9 bases sitting between them. The CDR3 contains 13 residues. The CDR3 bases are TGCGCCAGCAGCTTCGGGGGGGGTCAGCCCCAGCATTTT. This encodes CASSFGGGQPQHF.

The V gene is TRBV4-1, the J gene TRBJ2-5; 9 nucleotides agree with TRBD2. The germline V gene encodes CDR1 MGHRA and CDR2 YSYEKL. The CDR3 runs 15 residues. V lost 4 bases to trimming and J lost 11 bases; unmatched junction nucleotides: 14. CDR3 protein: CASSPLGLAYREQYF. The CDR3 coding sequence is TGCGCCAGCAGCCCCCTCGGACTAGCGTATCGTGAGCAGTACTTC.